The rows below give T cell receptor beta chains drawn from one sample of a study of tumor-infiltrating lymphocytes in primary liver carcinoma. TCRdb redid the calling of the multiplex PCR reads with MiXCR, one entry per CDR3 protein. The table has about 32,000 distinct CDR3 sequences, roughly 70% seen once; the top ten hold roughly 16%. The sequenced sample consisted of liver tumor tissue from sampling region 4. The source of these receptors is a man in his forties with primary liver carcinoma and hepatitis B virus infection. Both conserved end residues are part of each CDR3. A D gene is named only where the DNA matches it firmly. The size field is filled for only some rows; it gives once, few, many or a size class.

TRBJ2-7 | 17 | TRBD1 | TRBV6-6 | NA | CASSPGLNRGRNYEQYF | TGTGCCAGCAGTCCTGGACTAAACAGGGGGCGGAACTACGAGCAGTACTTC
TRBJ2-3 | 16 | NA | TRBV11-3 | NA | CASRGSPAGGVDTQYF | TGTGCCAGCAGAGGCAGCCCGGCTGGAGGGGTCGATACGCAGTATTTT
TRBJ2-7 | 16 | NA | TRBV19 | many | CASSPELTEGNYEQYF | TGTGCCAGTAGTCCGGAGCTGACCGAGGGGAACTACGAGCAGTACTTC
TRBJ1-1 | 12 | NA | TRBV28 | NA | CVGSLGGSGAFF | TGTGTCGGCAGTTTAGGAGGGAGTGGAGCTTTCTTT
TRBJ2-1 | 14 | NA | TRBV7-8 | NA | CASSLQRPNHEQFF | TGTGCCAGTAGCTTACAGCGCCCCAACCATGAGCAGTTCTTC
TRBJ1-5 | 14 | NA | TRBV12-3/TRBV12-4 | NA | CASSFRAPEQSQHF | TGTGCTAGCAGTTTCAGGGCGCCGGAGCAGTCCCAGCATTTT
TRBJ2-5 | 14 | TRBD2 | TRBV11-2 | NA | CDSTSPGRGVAQYF | TGTGACAGCACCAGCCCCGGGAGGGGGGTGGCCCAGTACTTC
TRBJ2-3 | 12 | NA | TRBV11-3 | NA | CASSSVHDTHYF | TGTGCCAGCAGCTCTGTCCATGATACGCACTATTTT
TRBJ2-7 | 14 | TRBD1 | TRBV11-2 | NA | CASDLTGESYEQYF | TGTGCCAGCGACTTGACAGGGGAATCCTACGAGCAGTACTTC
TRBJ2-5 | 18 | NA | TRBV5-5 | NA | CASSLWLIATEYQGTQYF | TGTGCCAGCAGCCTGTGGTTGATCGCGACGGAGTACCAAGGGACCCAGTACTTC
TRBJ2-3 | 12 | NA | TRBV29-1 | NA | CSVGVKGTAQYF | TGCAGCGTTGGTGTCAAGGGGACTGCGCAGTATTTT
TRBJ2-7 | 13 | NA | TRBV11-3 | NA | CVSSVGHSYKQYF | TGTGTCAGCAGCGTGGGACACTCCTACAAGCAGTACTTC
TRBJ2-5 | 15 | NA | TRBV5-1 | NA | CASSLYQGQEETQHF | TGCGCCAGTAGCTTGTATCAGGGCCAGGAAGAGACCCAGCACTTC
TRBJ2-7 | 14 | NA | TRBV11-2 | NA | CASSSSRNPYERYF | TGTGCCAGCAGCTCTAGCAGGAACCCCTACGAACGGTACTTC
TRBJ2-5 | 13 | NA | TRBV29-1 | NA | CSVEVPQHEAQCF | TGCAGCGTTGAAGTCCCCCAACATGAGGCTCAGTGCTTC
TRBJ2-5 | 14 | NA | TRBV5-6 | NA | CGSSSRGVQETPYF | TGTGGCAGCAGCTCCCGTGGGGTCCAAGAGACCCCATACTTC
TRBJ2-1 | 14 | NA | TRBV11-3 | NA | CASSLGVSSNEQLF | TGTGCCAGCAGCTTAGGCGTTTCGAGCAATGAGCAGCTCTTC
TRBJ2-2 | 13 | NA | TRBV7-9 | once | CVSRISAGGELFF | TGTGTCAGCAGGATTAGCGCGGGCGGGGAGCTGTTTTTT
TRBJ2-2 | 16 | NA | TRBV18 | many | CASSPREESNTGELFF | TGTGCCAGCTCACCACGCGAGGAATCGAACACCGGGGAGCTGTTTTTT
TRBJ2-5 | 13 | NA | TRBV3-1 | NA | CASSRMAQGTQYF | TGTGCCAGCAGCCGCATGGCCCAAGGGACCCAGTACTTC
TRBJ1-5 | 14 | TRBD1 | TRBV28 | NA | CARSLGQVYQPQHF | TGTGCTAGAAGTCTTGGACAGGTCTATCAGCCCCAACATTTT
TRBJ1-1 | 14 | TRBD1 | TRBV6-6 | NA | CASSGTGVRTEALF | TGCGCCAGCAGTGGTACAGGGGTAAGGACTGAAGCTTTATTT
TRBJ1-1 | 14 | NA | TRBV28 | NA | CSSSTLQDITEAFF | TGTTCTAGCAGTACCCTCCAGGATATCACTGAAGCTTTCTTT
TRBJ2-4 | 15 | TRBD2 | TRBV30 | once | CAWSEGGLGKNTQYF | TGTGCCTGGAGCGAGGGAGGGCTTGGCAAAAACACGCAGTACTTC
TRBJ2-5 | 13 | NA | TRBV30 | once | CVWNKRSGETRYF | TGTGTCTGGAATAAGAGATCAGGGGAGACCCGGTACTTC
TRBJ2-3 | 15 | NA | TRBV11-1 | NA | CVSSLPSESTDTQYF | TGTGTCAGCAGTTTGCCTAGCGAGAGCACAGATACGCAGTATTTT
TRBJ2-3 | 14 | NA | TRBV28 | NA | CAISKSVVTDTLYF | TGTGCCATCAGTAAGTCGGTGGTCACAGATACGCTGTATTTT
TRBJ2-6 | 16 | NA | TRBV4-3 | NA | CTSSQDTGSGANVLTF | TGTACCAGCAGCCAAGATACCGGCTCTGGGGCCAACGTCCTGACTTTC
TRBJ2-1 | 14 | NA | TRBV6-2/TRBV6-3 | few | CASSMQGFYNEQFF | TGTGCCAGTAGCATGCAAGGGTTCTACAATGAGCAGTTCTTC
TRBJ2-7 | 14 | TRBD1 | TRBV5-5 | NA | CASSFRDRADEQYF | TGTGCCAGCAGCTTTCGGGACAGGGCTGACGAGCAGTACTTC
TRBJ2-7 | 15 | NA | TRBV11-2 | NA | CAISLRWTEEKEQYF | TGTGCCATCAGCTTACGATGGACAGAGGAAAAAGAGCAGTACTTC
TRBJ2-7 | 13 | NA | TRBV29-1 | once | CGIDTGYVDEQYF | TGCGGTATCGATACAGGGTATGTCGACGAGCAGTACTTC
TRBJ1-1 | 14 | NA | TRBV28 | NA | CVWKRTGLGTEAFF | TGTGTCTGGAAAAGAACAGGGCTTGGCACTGAAGCTTTCTTT
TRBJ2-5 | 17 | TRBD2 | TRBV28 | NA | CASRPSGLRGDQEIQYF | TGTGCCAGCAGACCCTCGGGACTAAGGGGAGACCAAGAGATCCAGTACTTC
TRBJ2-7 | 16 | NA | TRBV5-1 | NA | CASSLGARSHKFEQYF | TGCGCCAGCAGCTTGGGAGCTAGGTCTCACAAATTTGAGCAGTACTTC
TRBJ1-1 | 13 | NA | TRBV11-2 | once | CGSSTRHGAEAFF | TGTGGCAGCAGTACTCGACATGGGGCTGAAGCTTTCTTT
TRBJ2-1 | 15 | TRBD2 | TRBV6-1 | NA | CASSEGLAEVDGQFF | TGTGCCAGCAGTGAGGGACTAGCGGAAGTCGATGGGCAGTTCTTC
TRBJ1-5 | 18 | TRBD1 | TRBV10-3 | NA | CATHPGQGLRSGNQPQHF | TGTGCCACCCACCCGGGACAGGGGCTGAGGTCCGGCAATCAGCCCCAGCATTTT
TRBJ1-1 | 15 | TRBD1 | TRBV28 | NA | CATHRQGEVITEAFF | TGTGCCACCCATAGACAGGGCGAAGTGATCACTGAAGCTTTCTTT
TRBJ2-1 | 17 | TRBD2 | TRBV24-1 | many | CATSDPSPGRAVNEQFF | TGTGCCACCAGTGACCCAAGCCCCGGGAGGGCTGTAAATGAGCAGTTCTTC
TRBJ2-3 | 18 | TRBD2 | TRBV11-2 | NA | CVSSEAPQRLADTDKQYF | TGTGTCAGCAGCGAGGCCCCACAGAGACTAGCGGACACAGATAAGCAGTATTTT
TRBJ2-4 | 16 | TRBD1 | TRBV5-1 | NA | CTSSLGATGGFNIQYF | TGCACCAGCAGCTTGGGGGCGACAGGGGGTTTTAACATTCAGTATTTC
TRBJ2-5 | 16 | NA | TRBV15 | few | CTTSSDGGGLQETQYF | TGTACCACCAGCAGCGATGGCGGAGGACTCCAGGAGACCCAGTACTTC
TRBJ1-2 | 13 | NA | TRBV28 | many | CASSAGGLYGYTF | TGTGCCAGCAGCGCTGGCGGTCTCTATGGCTACACCTTC
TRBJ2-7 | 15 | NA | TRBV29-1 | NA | CSVGDPRGPWREQYF | TGCAGTGTTGGAGATCCGCGGGGCCCCTGGAGGGAGCAGTACTTC
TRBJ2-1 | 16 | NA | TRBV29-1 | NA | CSVESGSGRITDEQFF | TGCAGCGTTGAGTCCGGGAGTGGGAGGATAACCGATGAGCAGTTCTTC
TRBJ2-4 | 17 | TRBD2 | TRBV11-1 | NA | CANNFPGTSETKNIQYF | TGTGCCAACAACTTTCCCGGGACTAGCGAGACCAAAAACATTCAATACTTC
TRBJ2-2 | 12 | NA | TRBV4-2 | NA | CDSSHWGGELFF | TGTGACAGTAGCCATTGGGGTGGGGAGCTGTTTTTT
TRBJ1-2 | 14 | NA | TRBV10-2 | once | CPSSEQEANYGYTF | TGCCCCAGCAGTGAACAGGAGGCAAACTATGGCTACACGTTC
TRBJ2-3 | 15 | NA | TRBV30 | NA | CVWTRLAASTNTQYF | TGTGTCTGGACCCGTCTGGCGGCCAGCACAAATACGCAGTATTTT
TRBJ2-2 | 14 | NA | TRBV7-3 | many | CASSFQGRAGELFF | TGTGCCAGCAGCTTTCAGGGGAGGGCCGGGGAGCTGTTTTTT
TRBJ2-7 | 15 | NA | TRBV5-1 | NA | CTSRLGRMSSYEQYF | TGCACCAGCAGGTTGGGTCGGATGAGCTCCTACGAGCAGTACTTC
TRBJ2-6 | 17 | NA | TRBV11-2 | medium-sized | CASSLSGDAFGANVLTF | TGTGCCAGCAGCTTGTCAGGGGACGCGTTTGGGGCCAACGTCCTGACTTTC
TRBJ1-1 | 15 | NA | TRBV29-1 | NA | CSVAQGWRMNTEAFF | TGTAGCGTTGCCCAGGGATGGAGAATGAACACTGAAGCTTTCTTT
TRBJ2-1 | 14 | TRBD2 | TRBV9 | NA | CASSLAGYYNEQFF | TGTGCCAGCAGCCTAGCGGGGTACTACAATGAACAGTTCTTC